One sample yielded the 20 T cell receptor beta chains listed below, sequenced in a study of human T cells and chemical hapten exposure. Time point of the sample: patch test 3, about 24 weeks after DPC sensitization. Regarding treatment: therapeutic diphenylcyclopropenone sensitization with weekly scalp DPC. In TCRdb, the RACE reads were re-called with MiXCR into one record per CDR3 protein. Here the sample spans roughly 200,000 distinct CDR3 sequences, roughly a quarter being singletons. Specimen: whole blood, collected in connection with sensitization to the hapten diphenylcyclopropenone (DPC). The receptors here all came from a woman aged 40 to 49 with alopecia areata. Some clones in this sample may be carry-over from other donors' samples.

The chain uses TRBV12-3 or TRBV12-4 and TRBJ2-3; a weak D match, TRBD1 (6 bases). V was shortened by 1 base and J by 6 bases, with 14 bases between the two germline ends. The CDR3 is made up of 15 amino acids. As DNA, the CDR3 is TGTGCCAGCAGTTTAGGTTGGGGGCATGAGGATACGCAGTATTTT. The encoded protein is CASSLGWGHEDTQYF.

This clonotype occurred a few times. The chain couples TRBV28 to TRBJ1-6; D uncertain. V was shortened by 7 bases and J by 3 bases, with 16 bases between the two germline ends. Germline V lookup: CDR1 MDHEN, CDR2 SYDVKM. This CDR3 contains 16 residues. CDR3 sequence reads: CASTQVGVDYNSPLHF. The CDR3 region has the DNA TGTGCCAGCACCCAGGTCGGTGTGGACTATAATTCACCCCTCCACTTT.

This clonotype has a handful of counts. V and J are TRBV4-3 and TRBJ2-1, with D uncertain. The CDR3 length is 13 residues. V lost 4 bases to trimming and J lost 10 bases, with 14 bases between them. Germline loops: CDR1 LGHNA, CDR2 YSLEER. The CDR3: CASSLSEAREQFF. For the CDR3, the DNA is TGCGCCAGCAGCCTAAGCGAAGCTCGGGAGCAGTTCTTC.

This clonotype has ten or more counts. The CDR3 sequence is CASSQEGQGTTYEQYF. The CDR3 nucleotides read TGTGCCAGCAGCCAAGAAGGTCAGGGGACGACCTACGAGCAGTACTTC. This rearrangement joins TRBV4-2 to TRBJ2-7, with D possibly matching TRBD1 (6 bases). The V gene's germline CDR1 is LGHNA and CDR2 YNFKEQ. V gave up 0 bases and J gave up 2 bases, with 14 bases separating them. This CDR3 contains 16 residues.

This chain connects TRBV28 to TRBJ2-3, with D hard to call. The V end was cut by 8 bases, the J end by 11 bases, with 14 bases between. The CDR3 is 11 amino acids. Germline V lookup: CDR1 MDHEN, CDR2 SYDVKM. CDR3 DNA: TGTGCCAGCTGGGGTGGTTACGGGCAGTATTTT. Residues: CASWGGYGQYF. The full variable domain, its missing parts supplied by reference TRBV28 and TRBJ2-3, is DVKVTQSSRYLVKRTGEKVFLECVQDMDHENMFWYRQDPGLGLRLIYFSYDVKMKEKGDIPEGYSVSREKKERFSLILESASTNQTSMYLCASWGGYGQYFGPGTRLTVL.

This clonotype has only a few counts. The CDR3 here is CAISQGGNYEQYF. CDR3 DNA: TGTGCCATCAGTCAGGGGGGCAACTACGAGCAGTACTTC. The chain joins TRBV10-3 to TRBJ2-7, with D possibly TRBD1 on 7 matching bases. CDR3 length equals 13 residues. Germline V CDR1 and CDR2: ENHRY, SYGVKD. V lost 5 bases and J 3 bases, leaving 11 bases between the germline ends.

V gene TRBV6-2 or TRBV6-3 combines with J gene TRBJ2-2; 12 bases map to TRBD2. CDR1 is MNHEY, CDR2 SVGEGT, per germline. V dropped 7 bases and J dropped 3; count of bases not matched to a gene: 6. CDR3 length: 16 amino acids. This CDR3 reads CASTLAGGRDTGELFF. The DNA for the CDR3 is TGTGCCAGCACTCTAGCGGGAGGGCGAGACACCGGGGAGCTGTTTTTT.

In the case of this clonotype: The CDR3 end shows no conserved phenylalanine or tryptophan, and so a read error is likely. The rearrangement links TRBV7-2 to TRBJ1-4; D is perhaps TRBD1 (5 bases). Germline V lookup: CDR1 SGHTA, CDR2 FQGNSA. V lost 5 bases and J 8 bases, leaving 12 bases between the germline ends. The CDR3 contains 13 residues. Written as DNA, the CDR3 is TGTGCCAGCAGCCGCGACAGAGGCGAAAAACTGTTTTCT. This gives the protein CASSRDRGEKLFS.

The genes are TRBV7-2 and TRBJ2-5; 7 bases match TRBD1. V lost 5 bases, J lost 1 base, and 7 bases stayed unmatched. This CDR3 is 15 amino acids long. The germline V gene encodes CDR1 SGHTA and CDR2 FQGNSA. CDR3 sequence (DNA): TGTGCCAGCAGCACTACCGGGACAGCCCAAGAGACCCAGTACTTC. It is translated as CASSTTGTAQETQYF.

The chain carries TRBV20-1 and TRBJ1-1; 10 nucleotides agree with TRBD1. Germline V gene lookup returns CDR1 DFQATT and CDR2 SNEGSKA (reference sequence). Trimming cost V 6 bases and J 1 base; bases outside gene matches: 2. The CDR3 is made up of 13 amino acids. The CDR3 region has the DNA TGCAGTGCCGGGGACAGGGGGAACACTGAAGCTTTCTTT. It codes for CSAGDRGNTEAFF.

In this sample, this clonotype turned up a few times. The rearrangement uses TRBV5-1 and TRBJ2-3, with a possible D match to TRBD2 (5 bases). The germline CDR1 and CDR2 sequences are SGHRS and YFSETQ. The length of the CDR3 is 18 residues. V gave up 0 bases and J gave up 4 bases, with 21 bases separating them. CDR3 bases: TGCGCCAGCAGCTTGGGTTTGAAGCGGACCCGACCCCCAGATACGCAGTATTTT. It translates to CASSLGLKRTRPPDTQYF.

Only a few counts were recorded for this clonotype. This chain uses TRBV6-2 or TRBV6-3 with TRBJ2-1; 12 bases line up with TRBD2. From germline, CDR1 is MNHEY and CDR2 SVGEGT. V dropped 4 bases and J dropped 5; count of bases not matched to a gene: 6. The CDR3 runs to 16 residues. CDR3 residues: CASSLTSGSPHNEQFF. For the CDR3, the DNA is TGTGCCAGCAGTTTGACTAGCGGGAGTCCCCACAATGAGCAGTTCTTC.

This clonotype was counted between two and nine times. The V gene is TRBV27, the J gene TRBJ2-3; no definite D call. The CDR3 runs to 13 residues. CDR1 and CDR2 from the germline V gene are MNHEY and SMNVEV (reference sequence). V gave up 8 bases and J gave up 3 bases, with 12 bases separating them. The DNA of the CDR3 is TGTGCCAGCCGCCCGGTTGGGACAGATACGCAGTATTTT. Protein: CASRPVGTDTQYF.

V is TRBV5-1 and J is TRBJ1-1; TRBD1 matches 7 bases. The CDR3 covers 15 residues. Looked up from germline, CDR1 is SGHRS and CDR2 is YFSETQ. The V segment lost 4 bases and the J segment 0 bases; nucleotides outside the gene matches: 6. CDR3 DNA sequence: TGCGCCAGCAGCCCAGGGGGGGCTATGAACACTGAAGCTTTCTTT. It specifies CASSPGGAMNTEAFF.

The CDR3 here is CATAGLAGIGEQFF. DNA of the CDR3: TGTGCTACCGCGGGGCTAGCGGGAATTGGTGAGCAGTTCTTC. The chain has TRBV7-8 and TRBJ2-1; 9 bases align to TRBD2. Per the germline V gene, CDR1 is SGHVS and CDR2 is FQNEAQ. This CDR3 has 14 amino acids.

The rearrangement uses TRBV20-1 and TRBJ2-1; 7 nucleotides match TRBD1. Germline assignment: CDR1 DFQATT and CDR2 SNEGSKA (reference sequence). With 5 bases clipped from V and 0 bases from J, the junction kept 4 bases outside the gene matches. The CDR3 runs to 14 residues. CDR3 amino acids: CSAQTGSSYNEQFF. CDR3 DNA sequence: TGCAGTGCTCAGACAGGGAGCTCCTACAATGAGCAGTTCTTC.

J is TRBJ1-4 and V is TRBV7-2; D is possibly TRBD1 (6 bases). Germline assignment: CDR1 SGHTA and CDR2 FQGNSA. Trimming took 1 base from V and 8 from J, leaving 11 bases between them. There are 14 residues in the CDR3. The CDR3: CASSLVKGEEKLFF. The CDR3 region has the DNA TGTGCCAGCAGCTTAGTCAAGGGGGAAGAAAAACTGTTTTTT.

This clonotype was counted only a few times. This chain uses TRBV10-3 with TRBJ2-2, with TRBD2 identical over 7 bases. Germline V CDR1 and CDR2: ENHRY, SYGVKD. CDR3 length: 16 amino acids. Germline trimming cut 5 bases from V and 0 bases from J; bases unmatched to any gene: 6. The CDR3 coding sequence is TGTGCCATCAGTAAGACTAGCACCACGAACACCGGGGAGCTGTTTTTT. This translates into CAISKTSTTNTGELFF.

The chain uses TRBV28 and TRBJ1-4, with D perhaps matching TRBD1 (5 bases). V was pared by 5 bases and J by 8 bases, with 18 bases between. The CDR3 has 15 residues. Looked up from germline, CDR1 is MDHEN and CDR2 is SYDVKM. CDR3 bases: TGTGCCAGCAGTCCATCCCAGGGTTTCGGCGAAAAACTGTTTTTT. Translated, it gives CASSPSQGFGEKLFF. Full variable domain (rest looked up from reference TRBV28 and TRBJ1-4): DVKVTQSSRYLVKRTGEKVFLECVQDMDHENMFWYRQDPGLGLRLIYFSYDVKMKEKGDIPEGYSVSREKKERFSLILESASTNQTSMYLCASSPSQGFGEKLFFGSGTQLSVL.

The genes are TRBV12-3 or TRBV12-4 and TRBJ2-7; D is unresolved. This CDR3 region has 16 residues. V lost 3 bases and J 3 bases, leaving 18 bases between the germline ends. CDR3 amino acids: CASSFPPGRASYEQYF. DNA for the CDR3: TGTGCCAGCAGTTTCCCCCCCGGACGAGCGAGCTACGAGCAGTACTTC.